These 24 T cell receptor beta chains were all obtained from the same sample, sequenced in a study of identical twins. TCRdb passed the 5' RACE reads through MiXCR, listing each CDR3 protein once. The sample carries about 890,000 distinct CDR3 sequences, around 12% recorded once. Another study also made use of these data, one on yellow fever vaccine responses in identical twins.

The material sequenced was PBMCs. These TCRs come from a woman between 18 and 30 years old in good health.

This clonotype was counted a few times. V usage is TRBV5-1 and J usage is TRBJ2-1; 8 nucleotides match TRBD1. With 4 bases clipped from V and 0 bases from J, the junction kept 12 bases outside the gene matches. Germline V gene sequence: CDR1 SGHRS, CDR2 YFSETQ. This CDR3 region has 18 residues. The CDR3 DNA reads TGCGCCAGCAGCCCGGGACAGGTGTCTTTAAGCTCCTACAATGAGCAGTTCTTC. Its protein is CASSPGQVSLSSYNEQFF.

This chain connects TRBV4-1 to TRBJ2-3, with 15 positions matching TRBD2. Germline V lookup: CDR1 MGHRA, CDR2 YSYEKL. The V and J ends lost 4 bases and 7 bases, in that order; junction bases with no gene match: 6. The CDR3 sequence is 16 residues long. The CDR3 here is CASSRTGLAGGHTQYF. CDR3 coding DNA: TGCGCCAGCAGCCGCACGGGACTAGCGGGGGGTCATACGCAGTATTTT.

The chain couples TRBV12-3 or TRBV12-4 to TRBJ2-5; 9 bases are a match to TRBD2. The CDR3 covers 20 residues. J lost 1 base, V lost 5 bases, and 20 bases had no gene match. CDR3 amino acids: CASSHRAALAGLSFQETQYF. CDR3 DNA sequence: TGTGCCAGCAGTCACCGGGCGGCGCTAGCGGGGCTGAGCTTCCAAGAGACCCAGTACTTC.

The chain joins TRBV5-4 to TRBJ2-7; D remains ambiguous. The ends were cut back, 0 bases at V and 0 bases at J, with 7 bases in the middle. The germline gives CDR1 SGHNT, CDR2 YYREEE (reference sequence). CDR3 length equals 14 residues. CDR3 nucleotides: TGTGCCAGCAGCTTGGAAGTCAACTCCTACGAGCAGTACTTC. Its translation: CASSLEVNSYEQYF.

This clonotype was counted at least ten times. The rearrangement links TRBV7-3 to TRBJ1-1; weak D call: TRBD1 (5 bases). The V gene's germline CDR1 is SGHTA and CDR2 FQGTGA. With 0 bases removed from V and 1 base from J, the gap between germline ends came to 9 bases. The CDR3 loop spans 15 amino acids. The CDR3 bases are TGTGCCAGCAGCTTAACGGGGGGACCGAACACTGAAGCTTTCTTT. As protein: CASSLTGGPNTEAFF.

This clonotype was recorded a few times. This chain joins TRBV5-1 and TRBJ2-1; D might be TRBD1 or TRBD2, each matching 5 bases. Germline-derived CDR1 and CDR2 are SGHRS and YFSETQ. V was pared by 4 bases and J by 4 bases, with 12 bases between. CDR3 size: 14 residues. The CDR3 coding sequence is TGCGCCAGCAGCCGTGGGACGGAATACAATGAGCAGTTCTTC. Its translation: CASSRGTEYNEQFF.

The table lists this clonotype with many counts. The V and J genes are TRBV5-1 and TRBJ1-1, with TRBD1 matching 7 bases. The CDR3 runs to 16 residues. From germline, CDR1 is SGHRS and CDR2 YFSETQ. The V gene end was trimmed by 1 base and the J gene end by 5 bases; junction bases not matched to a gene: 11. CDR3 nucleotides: TGCGCCAGCAGCTTGTGGCATGCCAGGGGGGAGACTGAAGCTTTCTTT. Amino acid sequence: CASSLWHARGETEAFF.

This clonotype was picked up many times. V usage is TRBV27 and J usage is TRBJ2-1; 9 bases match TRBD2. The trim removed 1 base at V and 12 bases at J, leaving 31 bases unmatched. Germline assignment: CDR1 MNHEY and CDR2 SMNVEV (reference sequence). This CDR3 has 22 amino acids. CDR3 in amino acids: CASSLFRRGGTPTQVDWKGQFF. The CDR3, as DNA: TGTGCCAGCAGTTTATTTCGGCGGGGGGGCACACCGACTCAAGTCGACTGGAAGGGGCAGTTCTTC.

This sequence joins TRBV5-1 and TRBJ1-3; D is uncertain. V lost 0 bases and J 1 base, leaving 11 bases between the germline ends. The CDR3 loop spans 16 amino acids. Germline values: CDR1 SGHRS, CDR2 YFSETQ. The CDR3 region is CASSLAGDASGNTIYF. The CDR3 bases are TGCGCCAGCAGCTTGGCGGGCGACGCGTCTGGAAACACCATATATTTT.

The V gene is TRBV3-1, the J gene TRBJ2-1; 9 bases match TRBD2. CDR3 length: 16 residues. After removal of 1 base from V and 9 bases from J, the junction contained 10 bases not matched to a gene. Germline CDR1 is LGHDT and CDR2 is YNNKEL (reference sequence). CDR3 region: CASSQALAGSSTEQFF. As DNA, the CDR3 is TGTGCCAGCAGCCAAGCTCTAGCGGGGTCATCTACTGAGCAGTTCTTC.

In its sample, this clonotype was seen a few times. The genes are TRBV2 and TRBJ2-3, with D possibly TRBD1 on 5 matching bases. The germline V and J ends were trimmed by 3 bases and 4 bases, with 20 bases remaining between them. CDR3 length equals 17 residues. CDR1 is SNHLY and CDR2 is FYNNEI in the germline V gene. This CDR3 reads CASSDHRQTVGSDTQYF. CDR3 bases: TGTGCCAGCAGTGATCATAGACAGACGGTCGGTTCAGATACGCAGTATTTT. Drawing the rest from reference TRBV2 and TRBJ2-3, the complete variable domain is EPEVTQTPSHQVTQMGQEVILRCVPISNHLYFYWYRQILGQKVEFLVSFYNNEISEKSEIFDDQFSVERPDGSNFTLKIRSTKLEDSAMYFCASSDHRQTVGSDTQYFGPGTRLTVL.

CDR3: CASSLSTGNQPQHF. The CDR3 nucleotides are TGTGCCAGCTCACTGTCAACAGGCAATCAGCCCCAGCATTTT. The rearrangement uses TRBV18 and TRBJ1-5; D not certain. Germline CDR1 KGHSH, CDR2 LQKENI. The germline V and J ends were trimmed by 4 bases and 2 bases, with 9 bases remaining between them. The CDR3 contains 14 residues.

CDR3 nucleotides: TGTGCCAGCAGCCAAGAGGGTTCGCGAAGGTTGGAGACCCAGTACTTC. Translation gives CASSQEGSRRLETQYF. This chain joins TRBV4-2 and TRBJ2-5; D is uncertain. Per the germline V gene, CDR1 is LGHNA and CDR2 is YNFKEQ. The V end lost 0 bases, the J end lost 5 bases, and 16 bases lay between the germline ends. The CDR3 covers 16 residues.

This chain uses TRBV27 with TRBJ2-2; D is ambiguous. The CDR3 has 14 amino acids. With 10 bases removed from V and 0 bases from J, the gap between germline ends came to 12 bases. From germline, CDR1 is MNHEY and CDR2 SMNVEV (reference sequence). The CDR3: CATLPKTNTGELFF. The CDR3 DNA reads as TGTGCCACCCTACCAAAGACGAACACCGGGGAGCTGTTTTTT.

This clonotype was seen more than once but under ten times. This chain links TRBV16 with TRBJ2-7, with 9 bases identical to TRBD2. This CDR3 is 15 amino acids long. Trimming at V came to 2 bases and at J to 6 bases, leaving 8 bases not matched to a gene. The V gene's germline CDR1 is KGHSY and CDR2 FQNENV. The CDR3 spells CASSQLIAGEVEQYF. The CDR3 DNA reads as TGTGCCAGCAGCCAACTAATAGCGGGAGAGGTCGAGCAGTACTTC.

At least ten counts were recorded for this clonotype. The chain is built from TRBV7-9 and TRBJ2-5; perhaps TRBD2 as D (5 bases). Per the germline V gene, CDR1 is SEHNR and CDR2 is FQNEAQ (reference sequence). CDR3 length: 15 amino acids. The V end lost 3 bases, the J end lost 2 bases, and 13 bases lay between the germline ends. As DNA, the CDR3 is TGTGCCAGCAGCTTTGGTCCCAGAGGGCAAGAGACCCAGTACTTC. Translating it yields CASSFGPRGQETQYF.

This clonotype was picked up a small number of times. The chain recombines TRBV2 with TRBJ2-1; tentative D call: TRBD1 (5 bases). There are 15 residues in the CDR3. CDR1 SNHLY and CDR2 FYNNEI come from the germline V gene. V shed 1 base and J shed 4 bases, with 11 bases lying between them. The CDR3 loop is CASSEERGDYNEQFF. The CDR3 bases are TGTGCCAGCAGTGAAGAAAGGGGCGATTACAATGAGCAGTTCTTC.

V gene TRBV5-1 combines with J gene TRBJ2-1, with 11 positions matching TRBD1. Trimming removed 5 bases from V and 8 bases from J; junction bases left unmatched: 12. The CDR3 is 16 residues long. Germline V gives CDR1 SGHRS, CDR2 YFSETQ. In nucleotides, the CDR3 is TGCGCCAGCAGACTGACGGGACAGGGGGGTGGTCATGAGCAGTTCTTC. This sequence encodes CASRLTGQGGGHEQFF. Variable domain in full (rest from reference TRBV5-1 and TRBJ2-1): KAGVTQTPRYLIKTRGQQVTLSCSPISGHRSVSWYQQTPGQGLQFLFEYFSETQRNKGNFPGRFSGRQFSNSRSEMNVSTLELGDSALYLCASRLTGQGGGHEQFFGPGTRLTVL.

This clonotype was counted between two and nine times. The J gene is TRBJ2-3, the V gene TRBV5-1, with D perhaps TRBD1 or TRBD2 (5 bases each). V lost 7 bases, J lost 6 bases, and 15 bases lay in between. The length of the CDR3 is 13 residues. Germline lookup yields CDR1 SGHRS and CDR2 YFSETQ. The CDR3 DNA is TGCGCCAGCGGGACCCTCCGTCAGGATACGCAGTATTTT. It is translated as CASGTLRQDTQYF.

CDR3 sequence reads: CASSEARGGNYGYTF. As DNA, the CDR3 is TGTGCCAGCAGTGAAGCCCGGGGCGGGAACTATGGCTACACCTTC. This chain connects TRBV6-1 to TRBJ1-2; weak D call: TRBD1 (5 bases). Germline V gene lookup returns CDR1 MNHNS and CDR2 SASEGT. This CDR3 spans 15 amino acids. The V and J ends lost 0 bases and 2 bases respectively, with 10 bases between them.

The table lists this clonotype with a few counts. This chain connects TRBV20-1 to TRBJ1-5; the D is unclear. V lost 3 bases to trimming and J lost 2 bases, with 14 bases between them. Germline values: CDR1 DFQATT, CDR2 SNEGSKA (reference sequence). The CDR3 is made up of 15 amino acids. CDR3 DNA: TGCAGTGCTAGGCGGACCGCCCTGGGCAATCAGCCCCAGCATTTT. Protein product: CSARRTALGNQPQHF.

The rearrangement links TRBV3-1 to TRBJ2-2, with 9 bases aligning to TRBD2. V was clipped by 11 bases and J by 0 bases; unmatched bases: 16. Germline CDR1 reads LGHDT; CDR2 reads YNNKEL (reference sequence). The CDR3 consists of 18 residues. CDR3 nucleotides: TGTGCCTGCTCCCAGCAGTTCCTAGCGGGGACGAACACCGGGGAGCTGTTTTTT. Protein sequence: CACSQQFLAGTNTGELFF. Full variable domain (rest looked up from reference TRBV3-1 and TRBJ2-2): DTAVSQTPKYLVTQMGNDKSIKCEQNLGHDTMYWYKQDSKKFLKIMFSYNNKELIINETVPNRFSPKSPDKAHLNLHINSLELGDSAVYFCACSQQFLAGTNTGELFFGEGSRLTVL.

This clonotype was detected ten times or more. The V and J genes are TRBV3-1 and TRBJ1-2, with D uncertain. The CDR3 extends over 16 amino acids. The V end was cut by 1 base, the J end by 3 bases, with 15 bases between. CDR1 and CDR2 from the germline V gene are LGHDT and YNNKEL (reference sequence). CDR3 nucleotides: TGTGCCAGCAGCCAAGTGGGCTTCCCTAGGGACTATGGCTACACCTTC. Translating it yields CASSQVGFPRDYGYTF.

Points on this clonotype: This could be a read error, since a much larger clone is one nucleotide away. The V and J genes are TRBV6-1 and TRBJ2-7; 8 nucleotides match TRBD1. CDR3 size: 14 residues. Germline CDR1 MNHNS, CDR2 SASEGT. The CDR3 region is CASRPGQAFYKQYF. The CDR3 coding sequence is TGTGCCAGCAGGCCGGGACAGGCTTTCTACAAGCAGTACTTC.